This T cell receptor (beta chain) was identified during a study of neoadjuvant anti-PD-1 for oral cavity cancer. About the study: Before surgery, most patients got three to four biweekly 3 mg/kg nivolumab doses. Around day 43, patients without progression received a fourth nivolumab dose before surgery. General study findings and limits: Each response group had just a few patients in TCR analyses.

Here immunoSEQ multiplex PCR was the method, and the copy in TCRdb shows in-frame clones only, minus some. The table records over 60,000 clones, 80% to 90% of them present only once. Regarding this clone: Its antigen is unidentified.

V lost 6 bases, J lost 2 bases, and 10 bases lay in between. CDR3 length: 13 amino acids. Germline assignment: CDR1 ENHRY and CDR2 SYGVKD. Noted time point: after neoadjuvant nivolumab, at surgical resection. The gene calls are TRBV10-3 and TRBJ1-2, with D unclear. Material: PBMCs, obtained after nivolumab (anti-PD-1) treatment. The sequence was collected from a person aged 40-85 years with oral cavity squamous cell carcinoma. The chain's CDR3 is CAISSGENYGYTF. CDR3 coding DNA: TGTGCCATCAGCAGCGGGGAGAACTATGGCTACACCTTC.